Listed here are 15 T cell receptor beta chains from one sample, sequenced in a study of T cells in Graves' hyperthyroidism and ophthalmopathy. RNA transcripts yielded amplified TCR beta CDR3 regions. RT-PCR in the first round (using the HTBI primer set) targeted the TCR CDR3. TCRdb passed the multiplex PCR reads through MiXCR, listing each CDR3 protein once. The table lists approximately 150,000 distinct CDR3 sequences, approximately 9% of them singletons, with 22% in the top ten. Sequences were obtained from blood. The receptors stem from a woman aged 18 to 35 with Graves' hyperthyroidism that later progressed to Graves' ophthalmopathy.

This clonotype was found a few times. The chain combines TRBV7-3 with TRBJ2-3; D gene unclear. Germline V gene data show CDR1 as SGHTA and CDR2 as FQGTGA. This CDR3 is built from 14 residues. V was trimmed by 0 bases and J by 5 bases, leaving 9 bases between them. DNA of the CDR3: TGTGCCAGCAGCTTAACTGGCCCCGGAGATACGCAGTATTTT. Residues: CASSLTGPGDTQYF. Variable domain in full (rest from reference TRBV7-3 and TRBJ2-3): GAGVSQTPSNKVTEKGKYVELRCDPISGHTALYWYRQSLGQGPEFLIYFQGTGAADDSGLPNDRFFAVRPEGSVSTLKIQRTERGDSAVYLCASSLTGPGDTQYFGPGTRLTVL.

This clonotype was picked up a small number of times. A junction end diverges from the germline sequence, so it may reflect a read error. The V gene is TRBV30, the J gene TRBJ2-2; TRBD2 matches 7 bases. Per germline, CDR1 GTSNPN and CDR2 SVGIG (reference sequence). This CDR3 contains 14 residues. The DNA for the CDR3 is TGTGCCTGGAGTGTCTGGGGAGGGACCGGGGAGCTGCTTTTT. Its translation is CAWSVWGGTGELLF.

The chain is built from TRBV19 and TRBJ2-2, with D perhaps matching TRBD2 (5 bases). The CDR3 contains 15 residues. Trimming pared 4 bases from V and 5 bases from J, leaving 14 bases between. The germline V gene encodes CDR1 LNHDA and CDR2 SQIVND (reference sequence). CDR3 DNA: TGTGCCAGTAGTAGCCATTCGGGGAATACCGGGGAGCTGTTTTTT. It is translated as CASSSHSGNTGELFF.

This clonotype has a count of ten or more. CDR3 protein: CSANGDLSYEQYF. DNA of the CDR3: TGCAGTGCTAACGGGGATTTGTCCTACGAGCAGTACTTC. V and J are TRBV20-1 and TRBJ2-7, with a possible D match to TRBD2 (5 bases). This CDR3 comprises 13 residues. Per germline, CDR1 DFQATT and CDR2 SNEGSKA (reference sequence). V was cut by 4 bases and J by 1 base, with 11 bases left in between.

The chain uses TRBV5-1 and TRBJ1-1; TRBD1 matches 7 bases. The germline V gene has CDR1 SGHRS and CDR2 YFSETQ. V shed 2 bases and J 0 bases; nucleotides not matched to a gene: 10. There are 17 residues in the CDR3. This CDR3 is CASSFRPIRGLNTEAFF. The CDR3 DNA sequence: TGCGCCAGCAGCTTTCGACCGATTAGGGGGCTGAACACTGAAGCTTTCTTT.

This clonotype was observed at least ten times. The chain carries TRBV2 and TRBJ2-1; 13 bases are shared with TRBD2. Unmatched junction bases numbered 2, after V lost 4 bases and J lost 2 bases. The CDR3 length is 16 residues. Germline V gene sequence: CDR1 SNHLY, CDR2 FYNNEI. The CDR3 coding sequence is TGTGCCAGCAGTGGGACTAGCGGGAGAACCTACAATGAGCAGTTCTTC. This encodes CASSGTSGRTYNEQFF.

Only a few counts were recorded for this clonotype. The chain combines TRBV19 with TRBJ1-3, with a tentative D call TRBD1 (5 bases). The V gene's germline CDR1 is LNHDA and CDR2 SQIVND (reference sequence). The V end lost 6 bases, the J end lost 0 bases, and 12 bases lay between the germline ends. The CDR3 has 15 amino acids. The CDR3 coding sequence is TGTGCCAGTAGGGTCGGGGGTTTCTCTGGAAACACCATATATTTT. Amino acids: CASRVGGFSGNTIYF.

The rearrangement links TRBV12-3 or TRBV12-4 to TRBJ1-1; TRBD1 matches 7 bases. The CDR3 is 16 amino acids. Trimming removed 6 bases from V and 0 bases from J; junction bases left unmatched: 10. The CDR3 DNA follows: TGTGCCAGCAGCCTAGGGACAGTGGGCATGAACACTGAAGCTTTCTTT. Its protein product is CASSLGTVGMNTEAFF.

This clonotype occurred many times. This chain links TRBV13 with TRBJ2-1; D perhaps matches TRBD2 (5 bases). Between the trimmed V and J ends, which lost 7 bases and 7 bases, there was a span of 17 bases. The CDR3 is 14 residues long. CDR1 PRHDT and CDR2 FYEKMQ come from the germline V gene (reference sequence). Here the CDR3 reads CASTIQRRGNEQFF. The DNA for the CDR3 is TGTGCCAGCACCATACAGCGTCGGGGAAATGAGCAGTTCTTC.

The chain couples TRBV30 to TRBJ1-6, with D maybe TRBD1 (5 bases). The CDR3 totals 11 residues. Germline V gene lookup returns CDR1 GTSNPN and CDR2 SVGIG (reference sequence). V lost 5 bases and J 10 bases, leaving 9 bases between the germline ends. The CDR3 DNA is TGTGCCTGGGGGGCGGGGTCACCCCTCCACTTT. Protein: CAWGAGSPLHF.

This clonotype was counted ten times or more. The rearrangement joins TRBV25-1 to TRBJ2-7, with TRBD2 identical over 13 bases. This CDR3 comprises 15 residues. From germline, CDR1 is MGHDK and CDR2 SYGVNS. Unmatched junction bases numbered 7, after V lost 6 bases and J lost 5 bases. CDR3 DNA sequence: TGTGCCAGCAGCAGTCCGGGACTAGCGGGAAACGAGCAGTACTTC. Translated, it gives CASSSPGLAGNEQYF.

A note on this clonotype: One junction end does not reproduce the germline sequence, and a read error may be involved. The rearrangement uses TRBV4-1 and TRBJ2-5, with a weak D call TRBD1 (5 bases). The CDR3 spans 16 residues. Germline V gene sequence: CDR1 MGHRA, CDR2 YSYEKL. The CDR3 is CASSQDQGIAREAQYF. CDR3 DNA: TGCGCCAGCAGCCAAGATCAGGGTATCGCAAGAGAGGCCCAGTACTTC.

This clonotype turned up a few times. The V call is TRBV7-8, the J call TRBJ2-1; 16 nucleotides match TRBD2. The CDR3 is made up of 17 amino acids. The V gene's germline CDR1 is SGHVS and CDR2 FQNEAQ. After removal of 3 bases from V and 7 bases from J, the junction contained 6 bases not matched to a gene. The CDR3 DNA reads TGTGCCAGCAGCTTGGAGTTGGGACTAGCGGGGGGGAATGAGCAGTTCTTC. It is translated as CASSLELGLAGGNEQFF.

The sample holds a few counts of this clonotype. The chain uses TRBV6-1 and TRBJ2-3; TRBD2 matches 8 bases. V was clipped by 2 bases and J by 1 base; unmatched bases: 5. The CDR3 has 16 amino acids. Germline V lookup: CDR1 MNHNS, CDR2 SASEGT. CDR3 nucleotides: TGTGCCAGCAGTGAAATGTGGCGGGGGGGCACAGATACGCAGTATTTT. Translated: CASSEMWRGGTDTQYF.

This clonotype appeared many times. The chain combines TRBV11-2 with TRBJ2-1; D gene unclear. The length of the CDR3 is 13 residues. Germline lookup yields CDR1 SGHAT and CDR2 FQNNGV. The V and J ends lost 0 bases and 6 bases respectively, with 6 bases between them. CDR3 protein: CASSLDVPNEQFF. DNA for the CDR3: TGTGCCAGCAGCTTAGACGTCCCCAATGAGCAGTTCTTC.